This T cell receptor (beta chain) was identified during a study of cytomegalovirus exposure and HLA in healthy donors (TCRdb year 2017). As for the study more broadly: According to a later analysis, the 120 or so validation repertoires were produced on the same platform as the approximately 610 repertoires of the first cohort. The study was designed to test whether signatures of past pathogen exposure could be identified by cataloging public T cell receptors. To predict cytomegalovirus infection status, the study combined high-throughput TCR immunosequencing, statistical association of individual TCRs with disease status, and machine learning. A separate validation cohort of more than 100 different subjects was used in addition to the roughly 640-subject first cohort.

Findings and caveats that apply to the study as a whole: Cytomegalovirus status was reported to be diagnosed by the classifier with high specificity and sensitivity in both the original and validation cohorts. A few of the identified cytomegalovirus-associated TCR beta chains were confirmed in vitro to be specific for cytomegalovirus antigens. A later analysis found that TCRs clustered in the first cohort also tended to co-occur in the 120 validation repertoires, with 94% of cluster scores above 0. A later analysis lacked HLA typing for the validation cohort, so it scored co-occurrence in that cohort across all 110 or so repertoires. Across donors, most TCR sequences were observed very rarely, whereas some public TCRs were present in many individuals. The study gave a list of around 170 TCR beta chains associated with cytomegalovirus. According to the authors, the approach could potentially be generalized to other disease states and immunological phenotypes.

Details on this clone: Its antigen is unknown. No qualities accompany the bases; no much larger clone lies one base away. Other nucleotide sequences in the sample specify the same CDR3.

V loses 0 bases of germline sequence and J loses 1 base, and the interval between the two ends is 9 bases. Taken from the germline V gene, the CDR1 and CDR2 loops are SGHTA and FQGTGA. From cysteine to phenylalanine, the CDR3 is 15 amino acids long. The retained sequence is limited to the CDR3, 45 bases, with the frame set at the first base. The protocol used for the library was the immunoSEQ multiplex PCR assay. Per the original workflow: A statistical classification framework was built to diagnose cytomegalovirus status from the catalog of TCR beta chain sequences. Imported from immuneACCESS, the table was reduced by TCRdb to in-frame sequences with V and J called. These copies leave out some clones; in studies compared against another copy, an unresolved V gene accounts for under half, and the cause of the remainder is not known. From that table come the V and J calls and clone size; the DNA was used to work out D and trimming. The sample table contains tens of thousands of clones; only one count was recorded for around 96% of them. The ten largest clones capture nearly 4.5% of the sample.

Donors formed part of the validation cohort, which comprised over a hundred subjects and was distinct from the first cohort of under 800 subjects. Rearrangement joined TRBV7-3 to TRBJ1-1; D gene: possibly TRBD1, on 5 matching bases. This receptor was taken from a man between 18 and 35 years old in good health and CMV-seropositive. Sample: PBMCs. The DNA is TGTGCCAGCAGCTTAACAGGGGAGGGGAACACTGAAGCTTTCTTT. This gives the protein CASSLTGEGNTEAFF.